This entry concerns a single TCR beta chain. This entry comes from a study of CD8 T cells in Susac syndrome. With random hexamers, 0.5 to 1 ug RNA was reverse transcribed. TCRdb reanalysed the immunoSEQ multiplex PCR reads using MiXCR and keeps one entry per CDR3 protein. This sample has more than 150,000 distinct CDR3 sequences; about 94% occur once, and the top ten carry about 0.13%. TCR beta sequencing was performed on blood CD8+ and CD4+ T cells. The source of this sequence is a human donor in good health. Material for sequencing was CD4+ T cells from PBMCs.

As DNA, the CDR3 is TGCAGTGCTGGTCTAGCGGGGAGGTCGACAGATACGCAGTATTTT. As protein: CSAGLAGRSTDTQYF. The chain couples TRBV20-1 to TRBJ2-3; 9 nucleotides align to TRBD2. The CDR3 totals 15 residues. The ends lost 5 bases at V and 3 bases at J; junction bases unmatched: 9. CDR1 is DFQATT and CDR2 is SNEGSKA in the germline V gene (reference sequence).